Given below is one TCR beta chain in context. What it recognizes is unknown. This entry belongs to a study of graft-versus-host responses after intestinal transplantation. Study summary: All of the recipients had induction that used anti-thymocyte globulin, then tacrolimus and steroids for three to four years.

The repertoire was sequenced with immunoSEQ multiplex PCR; TCRdb's copy has only in-frame clones and lacks some. The sample carries nearly 110,000 clones, approximately 90% recorded once. V lost 3 bases to trimming and J lost 8 bases, with 14 bases between them. CDR1 and CDR2 from the germline V gene are WSHSY and SAAADI. This CDR3 is built from 14 residues. The V gene is TRBV10-2, the J gene TRBJ2-1; D is unresolved. The sequence came from a human donor who was the organ donor for an intestinal transplant. The sample consisted of unstimulated CD4+ T cells sorted from spleen or lymph node cells, taken before transplant. CDR3 nucleotide sequence: TGCGCCAGCAGTGATTGGACCAACACGGATGAGCAGTTCTTC. It translates to CASSDWTNTDEQFF.